This T cell receptor beta chain was recovered during a study of cytomegalovirus exposure and HLA in healthy donors. Study-wide background: The 100 to 150 validation repertoires matched the 500 to 750 first-cohort repertoires in platform, a later analysis reported. Study outcomes and limitations: Among the CMV-associated chains, a few were confirmed in vitro as specific for CMV antigens. The classifier reportedly diagnosed cytomegalovirus status with high specificity and sensitivity.

Donors were drawn from the 120-subject validation cohort, separate from the approximately 680-subject first cohort. The CDR3 contains 14 residues. Between the trimmed V and J ends, which lost 2 bases and 6 bases, there was a span of 12 bases. CDR1 SGHKS and CDR2 YYEKEE come from the germline V gene (reference sequence). Using immunoSEQ multiplex PCR, the repertoire was profiled, and TCRdb retains in-frame clones only, with some absent. The sample records some 170,000 clones, roughly 84% being singletons. As regards this clone: Its antigen is not known.

The receptor's source is a man aged 25 to 40 in good health and CMV-seropositive. Sequences were obtained from PBMCs. The rearrangement links TRBV5-5 to TRBJ2-4; possibly TRBD1 for D (5 bases). CDR3 DNA: TGTGCCAGCAGCTTCAGACTCCAGGGAAACATTCAGTACTTC. This encodes CASSFRLQGNIQYF.